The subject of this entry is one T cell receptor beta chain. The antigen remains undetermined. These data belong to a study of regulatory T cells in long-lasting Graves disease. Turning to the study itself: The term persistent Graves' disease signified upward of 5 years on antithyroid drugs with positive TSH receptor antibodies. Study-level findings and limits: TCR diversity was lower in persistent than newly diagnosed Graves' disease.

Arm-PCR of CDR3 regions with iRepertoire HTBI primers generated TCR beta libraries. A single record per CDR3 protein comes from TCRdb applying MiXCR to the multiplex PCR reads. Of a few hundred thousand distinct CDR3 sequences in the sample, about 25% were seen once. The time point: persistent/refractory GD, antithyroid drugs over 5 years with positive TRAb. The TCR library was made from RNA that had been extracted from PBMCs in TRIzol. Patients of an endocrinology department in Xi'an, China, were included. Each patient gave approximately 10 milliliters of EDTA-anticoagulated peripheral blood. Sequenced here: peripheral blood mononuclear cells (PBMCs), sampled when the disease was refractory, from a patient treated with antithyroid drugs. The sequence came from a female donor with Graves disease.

The CDR3 loop reads CASSPQRTSGRETYEQYF. In DNA form, the CDR3 reads TGTGCCAGCAGCCCCCAACGGACTAGCGGGAGAGAGACCTACGAGCAGTACTTC. The chain carries TRBV3-1 and TRBJ2-7; the match to TRBD2 covers 13 bases. The CDR3 totals 18 residues. Germline CDR1 LGHDT, CDR2 YNNKEL (reference sequence). Unmatched junction bases numbered 11, after V lost 4 bases and J lost 2 bases.